Listed below are T cell receptor beta chains from one sample, sequenced in a study of cytomegalovirus exposure and HLA in healthy donors. Sequencing was performed with immunoSEQ multiplex PCR; in TCRdb, only in-frame clones are kept and a portion is missing. The table lists about 300,000 clones, roughly 88% of them singletons, with roughly 1% in the top ten. The sequenced sample consisted of PBMCs. The receptor set was obtained from a young woman in good health and CMV-seronegative. Each CDR3 is given with its conserved first and last residue. D genes are given only for firm matches. Some rows have no size entry. The others give once, few or many, or a class for an expanded clone.

D gene	clone size	V gene	J gene	CDR3 length	CDR3 DNA	CDR3 protein
TRBD2	.	TRBV7-7	TRBJ2-7	15	TGTGCTAGCAGCTTAGGTAGCGGGGCAACCTACGAGCAGTACTTC	CASSLGSGATYEQYF
.	.	TRBV10-3	TRBJ2-1	16	TGTGCCATCAGTGAGTGGACAGTACCTTCCGAGTATGAGCAGTTCTTC	CAISEWTVPSEYEQFF
.	.	TRBV28	TRBJ2-7	14	TGTGCCAGCAGTCCTGAGACAAAGTCCTACGAGCAGTACTTC	CASSPETKSYEQYF
.	once	TRBV6-4	TRBJ2-1	13	TGTGCCAGCAGTCGTAGTAGCAACAATGAGCAGTTCTTC	CASSRSSNNEQFF
.	.	TRBV4-3	TRBJ2-1	13	TGCGCCAGCAGCCAAGAGCGGTTCAATGAGCAGTTCTTC	CASSQERFNEQFF
TRBD1	.	TRBV28	TRBJ1-5	18	TGTGCCAGCAGTTCCTCTCGGGAGGGGGCGTCCTATAATCAGCCCCAGCATTTT	CASSSSREGASYNQPQHF
.	.	TRBV6-5	TRBJ1-2	13	TGTGCCAGCAGTTATGGGACACCGTATGGCTACACCTTC	CASSYGTPYGYTF
TRBD1	.	TRBV18	TRBJ2-4	16	TGTGCCAGCTCACTCGGGGGACAGGGTGGTCGAAACATTCAGTACTTC	CASSLGGQGGRNIQYF
.	.	TRBV15	TRBJ1-5	12	TGTGCCACCCGGACGGGGGATCAGCCCCAGCATTTT	CATRTGDQPQHF
.	once	TRBV27	TRBJ1-1	16	TGTGCCAGCAGTTTGTGGGGTGGGGCCGCGAACACTGAAGCTTTCTTT	CASSLWGGAANTEAFF
TRBD2	.	TRBV11-1	TRBJ2-3	16	TGTGCCAGCAGCTTCCCGACTAGCGGCTACACAGATACGCAGTATTTT	CASSFPTSGYTDTQYF
.	.	TRBV4-1	TRBJ2-2	15	TGCGCCAGCAGCCAAGACAGCGCGAACACCGGGGAGCTGTTTTTT	CASSQDSANTGELFF
.	.	TRBV5-1	TRBJ2-2	15	TGCGCCAGCAGCTTTAGCAGGGGAAACACCGGGGAGCTGTTTTTT	CASSFSRGNTGELFF
.	.	TRBV25-1	TRBJ1-4	15	TGTGCCACCAGTAGAGGGTTGGCAACTAATGAAAAACTGTTTTTT	CATSRGLATNEKLFF
TRBD1	.	TRBV5-1	TRBJ2-1	13	TGCGCCAGCAGCCATACTGACAGGGATGAGCAGTTCTTC	CASSHTDRDEQFF
.	.	TRBV7-2	TRBJ2-5	14	TGTGCCAGCAGCTTAGGAGGAGGGAGGGAGACCCAGTACTTC	CASSLGGGRETQYF
.	.	TRBV28	TRBJ1-5	14	TGTGCCAGCAGTTCTGACAGGCAGAATCAGCCCCAGCATTTT	CASSSDRQNQPQHF